What follows are 20 T cell receptor beta chains derived from one specimen sequenced in a study of T cell therapy after organ transplantation. What these receptors recognize is not known. Using immunoSEQ multiplex PCR, the repertoire was profiled, and TCRdb retains in-frame clones only, with some absent. The data contain 51,000 or so clones, about 95% of them singletons. Sample: CD8+ T cells from blood, taken before autologous CMV-specific T cell therapy. These receptors were collected from a human patient who had received a solid organ transplant and had CMV disease.

This chain links TRBV11-2 with TRBJ2-7, with D tentatively TRBD1 (6 bases). Between the trimmed V and J ends, which lost 1 base and 2 bases, there was a span of 12 bases. The length of the CDR3 is 15 residues. Germline-derived CDR1 and CDR2 are SGHAT and FQNNGV. DNA of the CDR3: TGTGCCAGCAGCTTAGTCGGTACAGGGCCCTACGAGCAGTACTTC. Translated, it gives CASSLVGTGPYEQYF.

V is TRBV19 and J is TRBJ2-3; D call uncertain. V was cut by 3 bases and J by 3 bases, with 16 bases left in between. Germline loops: CDR1 LNHDA, CDR2 SQIVND (reference sequence). CDR3 length equals 16 residues. The CDR3 reads CASSIGQDDGTDTQYF. As DNA, the CDR3 is TGTGCCAGTAGTATCGGTCAGGATGACGGGACAGATACGCAGTATTTT. The whole variable domain, remainder taken from reference TRBV19 and TRBJ2-3, is DGGITQSPKYLFRKEGQNVTLSCEQNLNHDAMYWYRQDPGQGLRLIYYSQIVNDFQKGDIAEGYSVSREKKESFPLTVTSAQKNPTAFYLCASSIGQDDGTDTQYFGPGTRLTVL.

The chain has TRBV19 and TRBJ2-1, with TRBD2 identical over 7 bases. Losses at the gene ends were 7 bases for V and 9 bases for J; bases not matched to a gene: 12. The germline V gene has CDR1 LNHDA and CDR2 SQIVND (reference sequence). This CDR3 contains 14 residues. The CDR3 region has the DNA TGTGCCAGTACAATCGTGGGGGGGACCCGTGAGCAGTTCTTC. Amino acids: CASTIVGGTREQFF.

The V and J genes are TRBV6-5 and TRBJ2-7; D is ambiguous. The CDR3 has 14 amino acids. Trimming took 2 bases from V and 1 from J, leaving 9 bases between them. Germline assignment: CDR1 MNHEY and CDR2 SVGAGI. As DNA, the CDR3 is TGTGCCAGCAGTTACGGCCAGTTTTCCTACGAGCAGTACTTC. Amino acid sequence: CASSYGQFSYEQYF.

The CDR3 DNA sequence: TGTGCCAGCAGCCCAATGTTGGAGCAGTACTTC. Translated, it gives CASSPMLEQYF. V gene TRBV7-9 combines with J gene TRBJ2-7; D is ambiguous. CDR1 and CDR2 from the germline V gene are SEHNR and FQNEAQ (reference sequence). This CDR3 has 11 residues. V was pared by 5 bases and J by 7 bases, with 9 bases between. Full variable domain (outside the CDR3, taken from reference TRBV7-9 and TRBJ2-7): DTGVSQNPRHKITKRGQNVTFRCDPISEHNRLYWYRQTLGQGPEFLTYFQNEAQLEKSRLLSDRFSAERPKGSFSTLEIQRTEQGDSAMYLCASSPMLEQYFGPGTRLTVT.

On this clone: At one of its ends the junction is not consistent with the germline gene, which may arise from a read error. The rearrangement links TRBV27 to TRBJ2-2, with D perhaps TRBD1 (5 bases). The CDR3 is made up of 13 amino acids. Germline V lookup: CDR1 MNHEY, CDR2 SMNVEV (reference sequence). The CDR3 loop is CASSRQNAGELFF. The CDR3 DNA sequence: TGTGCCAGCAGTCGACAGAACGCCGGGGAGCTGTTTTTT.

V is TRBV15 and J is TRBJ2-7; 12 bases fit TRBD1. The trim removed 4 bases at V and 3 bases at J, leaving 4 bases unmatched. Germline CDR1 and CDR2: LNHNV and YYDKDF (reference sequence). The CDR3 length is 15 residues. Written as DNA, the CDR3 is TGTGCCACCAGCACCGGGACAGGGGGCTTCTACGAGCAGTACTTC. This sequence encodes CATSTGTGGFYEQYF.

The chain links TRBV28 to TRBJ2-3; maybe TRBD1 (5 bases). The V gene lost 8 bases and the J gene lost 2 bases, with 17 bases spanning the gap. The CDR3 is made up of 15 amino acids. The germline CDR1 and CDR2 sequences are MDHEN and SYDVKM. Here the CDR3 DNA reads TGTGCCAGCTACCGACAGTCAGCCTTCACAGATACGCAGTATTTT. It is translated as CASYRQSAFTDTQYF.

The rearrangement links TRBV29-1 to TRBJ2-1; TRBD2 matches 8 bases. CDR1 and CDR2 from the germline V gene are SQVTM and ANQGSEA. The CDR3 totals 12 residues. J was trimmed by 8 bases and V by 7 bases; bases with no gene match: 7. CDR3 residues: CSAAGGIDEQFF. CDR3 DNA: TGCAGCGCGGCGGGGGGCATCGATGAGCAGTTCTTC.

The chain joins TRBV6-5 to TRBJ1-5, with 8 bases aligning to TRBD1. CDR1 and CDR2 (germline): MNHEY, SVGAGI. The CDR3 spans 14 residues. After removal of 6 bases from V and 5 bases from J, the junction contained 6 bases not matched to a gene. DNA for the CDR3: TGTGCCAGCAGCCCGGGGACAGGTTATCAGCCCCAGCATTTT. It specifies CASSPGTGYQPQHF.

J is TRBJ2-5 and V is TRBV14; 8 nucleotides line up with TRBD1. The trim removed 1 base at V and 5 bases at J, leaving 9 bases unmatched. The CDR3 totals 16 residues. Germline CDR1 reads SGHDN; CDR2 reads FVKESK. CDR3 nucleotide sequence: TGTGCCAGCAGCCAAGGAGGACAGGGAAGAGGGGAGACCCAGTACTTC. This translates into CASSQGGQGRGETQYF. Full variable domain (rest looked up from reference TRBV14 and TRBJ2-5): EAGVTQFPSHSVIEKGQTVTLRCDPISGHDNLYWYRRVMGKEIKFLLHFVKESKQDESGMPNNRFLAERTGGTYSTLKVQPAELEDSGVYFCASSQGGQGRGETQYFGPGTRLLVL.

This clone was recorded a few times. CDR3 sequence reads: CASSDFESEQYF. DNA of the CDR3: TGTGCCAGCAGTGACTTCGAATCCGAGCAGTACTTC. V and J are TRBV6-1 and TRBJ2-7; D uncertain. CDR1 MNHNS and CDR2 SASEGT come from the germline V gene. The V and J ends lost 3 bases and 6 bases respectively, with 9 bases between them. The CDR3 length is 12 residues.

CDR3 in amino acids: CASSSVGLAGISYEQYF. CDR3 sequence (DNA): TGTGCCAGCAGTTCCGTCGGACTAGCGGGGATCTCCTACGAGCAGTACTTC. The chain is built from TRBV27 and TRBJ2-7, with 12 bases matching TRBD2. CDR1 and CDR2 from the germline V gene are MNHEY and SMNVEV (reference sequence). With 4 bases clipped from V and 0 bases from J, the junction kept 7 bases outside the gene matches. The CDR3 runs to 17 residues.

The chain joins TRBV7-9 to TRBJ1-1; no firm D call. V shed 1 base and J shed 1 base, with 7 bases lying between them. CDR3 size: 14 residues. Germline CDR1 is SEHNR and CDR2 is FQNEAQ (reference sequence). CDR3 protein: CASSLGEGNTEAFF. CDR3 nucleotide sequence: TGTGCCAGCAGCTTAGGGGAGGGGAACACTGAAGCTTTCTTT.

J is TRBJ1-1 and V is TRBV4-3, with a tentative D call TRBD1 (5 bases). Trimming took off 1 base at V and 1 base at J, with 10 bases between the two ends. CDR3 size: 15 residues. The V gene's germline CDR1 is LGHNA and CDR2 YSLEER. CDR3 DNA sequence: TGCGCCAGCAGCCAAGGTTGGGGGGGGAACACTGAAGCTTTCTTT. Protein sequence: CASSQGWGGNTEAFF.

The chain has TRBV7-2 and TRBJ2-7; TRBD1 agrees at 9 bases. The ends lost 5 bases at V and 4 bases at J; junction bases unmatched: 12. CDR3 length equals 16 residues. The germline V gene has CDR1 SGHTA and CDR2 FQGNSA. The chain's CDR3 is CASSPNDRGFGYEQYF. Written as DNA, the CDR3 is TGTGCCAGCAGCCCCAACGACAGGGGGTTCGGTTACGAGCAGTACTTC.

The V call is TRBV29-1, the J call TRBJ1-3; no reliable D call. Germline loops: CDR1 SQVTM, CDR2 ANQGSEA. This CDR3 is 14 amino acids long. The V end lost 7 bases, the J end lost 0 bases, and 13 bases lay between the germline ends. The CDR3 DNA reads TGCAGCGCTACCGCAGATAGCTCTGGAAACACCATATATTTT. Translation: CSATADSSGNTIYF. The full variable domain, completed using reference TRBV29-1 and TRBJ1-3, is SAVISQKPSRDICQRGTSLTIQCQVDSQVTMMFWYRQQPGQSLTLIATANQGSEATYESGFVIDKFPISRPNLTFSTLTVSNMSPEDSSIYLCSATADSSGNTIYFGEGSWLTVV.

The V call is TRBV5-1, the J call TRBJ2-3; D remains unclear. The CDR3 is 17 amino acids. Trimming shortened V by 3 bases and J by 0 bases, and 17 bases separated the two germline ends. The germline V gene encodes CDR1 SGHRS and CDR2 YFSETQ. The CDR3 DNA is TGCGCCAGCAGCTCCCGCCCTGCAGACTCTAGCACAGATACGCAGTATTTT. Translation gives CASSSRPADSSTDTQYF.

The chain is built from TRBV13 and TRBJ1-1; maybe TRBD1 (6 bases). Germline V gene sequence: CDR1 PRHDT, CDR2 FYEKMQ (reference sequence). This CDR3 is built from 15 residues. Between the trimmed V and J ends, which lost 1 base and 0 bases, there was a span of 9 bases. CDR3 DNA: TGTGCCAGCAGCTTAGCCGGGACATTGAACACTGAAGCTTTCTTT. The encoded protein is CASSLAGTLNTEAFF.

The CDR3 here is CASSSPGGTEAFF. CDR3 coding DNA: TGTGCCAGCAGCTCACCAGGGGGCACTGAAGCTTTCTTT. The chain is built from TRBV7-9 and TRBJ1-1; 7 nucleotides line up with TRBD1. The germline gives CDR1 SEHNR, CDR2 FQNEAQ (reference sequence). There are 13 residues in the CDR3. The ends lost 4 bases at V and 4 bases at J; junction bases unmatched: 3.